This T cell receptor beta chain was captured in a study of T cells after yellow fever vaccination. Study-wide results and limits: The booster response re-showed most primary clones: around 95% CD4, 88% CD8. A small proportion of clonotypes was detected in both the CD4 and CD8 compartments.

The TCR cDNA carried a universal primer site and UMIs from 5'RACE template switching. TCRdb itself ran the 5' RACE reads through MiXCR, one entry per CDR3 protein. Here the sample spans some 110,000 distinct CDR3 sequences, roughly 7.9% being singletons. Germline CDR1 is SGHRS and CDR2 is YFSETQ. CDR3 length: 14 amino acids. V lost 0 bases, J lost 10 bases, and 4 bases stayed unmatched. Ten or more counts support this clonotype. Its antigen is not identified. The genes are TRBV5-1 and TRBJ1-6, with 7 bases fitting TRBD1. The clonotype was recovered from a man younger than 35 who received the YFV17D yellow fever vaccine. The sample here was CD4+ T cells sorted from PBMCs, taken about 41 days after the first yellow fever vaccination. CDR3 in amino acids: CASSLAGQRSPLHF. As DNA, the CDR3 is TGCGCCAGCAGCTTGGCGGGACAGCGCTCACCCCTCCACTTT.